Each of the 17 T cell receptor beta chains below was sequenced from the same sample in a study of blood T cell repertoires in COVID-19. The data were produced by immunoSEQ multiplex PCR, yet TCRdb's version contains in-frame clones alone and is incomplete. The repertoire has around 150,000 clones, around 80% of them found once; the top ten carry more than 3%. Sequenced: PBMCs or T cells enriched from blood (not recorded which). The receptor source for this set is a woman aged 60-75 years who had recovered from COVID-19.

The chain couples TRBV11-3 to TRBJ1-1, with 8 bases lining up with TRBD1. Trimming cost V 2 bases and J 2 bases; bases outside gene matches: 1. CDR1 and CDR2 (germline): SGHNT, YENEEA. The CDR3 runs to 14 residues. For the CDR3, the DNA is TGTGCCAGCAGCTTAACAGGGGGAAACACTGAAGCTTTCTTT. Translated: CASSLTGGNTEAFF. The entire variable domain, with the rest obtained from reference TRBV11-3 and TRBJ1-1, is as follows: EAGVVQSPRYKIIEKKQPVAFWCNPISGHNTLYWYLQNLGQGPELLIRYENEEAVDDSQLPKDRFSAERLKGVDSTLKIQPAELGDSAVYLCASSLTGGNTEAFFGQGTRLTVV.

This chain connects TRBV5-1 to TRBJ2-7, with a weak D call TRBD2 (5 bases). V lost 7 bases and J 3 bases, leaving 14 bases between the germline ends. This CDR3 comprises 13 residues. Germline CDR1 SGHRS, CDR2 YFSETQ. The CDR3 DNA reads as TGCGCCAGCTGTCGGGAAGGTAACTACGAGCAGTACTTC. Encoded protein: CASCREGNYEQYF.

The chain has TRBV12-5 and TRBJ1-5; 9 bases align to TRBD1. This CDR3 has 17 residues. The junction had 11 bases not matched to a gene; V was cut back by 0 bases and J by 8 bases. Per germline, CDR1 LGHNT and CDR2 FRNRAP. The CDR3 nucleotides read TGTGCTAGTGGTTTGGTATTAGGGACAGGGAATTTGGAGCCCCAGCATTTT. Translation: CASGLVLGTGNLEPQHF.

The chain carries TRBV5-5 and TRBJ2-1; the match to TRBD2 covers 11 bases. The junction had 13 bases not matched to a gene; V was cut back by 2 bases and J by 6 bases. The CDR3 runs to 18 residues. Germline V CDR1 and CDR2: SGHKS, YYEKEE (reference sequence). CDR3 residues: CASSFRTSGSLGVNEQFF. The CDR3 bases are TGTGCCAGCAGCTTCCGGACTAGCGGGTCCCTGGGGGTCAATGAGCAGTTCTTC.

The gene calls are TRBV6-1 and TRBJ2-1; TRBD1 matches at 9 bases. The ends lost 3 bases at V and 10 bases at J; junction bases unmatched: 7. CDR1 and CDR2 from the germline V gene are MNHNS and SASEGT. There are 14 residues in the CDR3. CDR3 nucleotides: TGTGCCAGCAGTGACACAGGGGGCTGGGGGGAGCAGTTCTTC. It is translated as CASSDTGGWGEQFF.

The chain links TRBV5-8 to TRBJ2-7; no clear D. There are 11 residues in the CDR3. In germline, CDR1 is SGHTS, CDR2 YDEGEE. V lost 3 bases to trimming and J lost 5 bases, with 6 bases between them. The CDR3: CASSWAHEQYF. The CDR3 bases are TGTGCCAGCAGCTGGGCCCACGAGCAGTACTTC.

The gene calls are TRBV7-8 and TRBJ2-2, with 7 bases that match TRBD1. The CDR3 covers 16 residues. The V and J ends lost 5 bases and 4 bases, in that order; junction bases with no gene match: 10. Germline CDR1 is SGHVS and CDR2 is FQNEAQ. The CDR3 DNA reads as TGTGCCAGCAGCGCTACCTCTACAGGGGTCACCGGGGAGCTGTTTTTT. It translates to CASSATSTGVTGELFF.

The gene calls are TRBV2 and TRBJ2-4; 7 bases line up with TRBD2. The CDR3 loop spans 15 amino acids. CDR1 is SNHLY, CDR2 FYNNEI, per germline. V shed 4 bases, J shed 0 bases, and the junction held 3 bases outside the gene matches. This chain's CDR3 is CASSASGLAKNIQYF. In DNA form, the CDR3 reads TGTGCCAGCAGTGCTAGCGGATTAGCCAAAAACATTCAGTACTTC.

CDR3 nucleotides: TGTGCCAGCAGCTTTGCGGGACCGAACACCGGGGAGCTGTTTTTT. Its protein product is CASSFAGPNTGELFF. The V gene is TRBV11-2, the J gene TRBJ2-2, with D perhaps TRBD2 (6 bases). The CDR3 runs to 15 residues. Germline V gives CDR1 SGHAT, CDR2 FQNNGV. V lost 3 bases to trimming and J lost 0 bases, with 8 bases between them.

This chain's CDR3 is CASSLAEPRATDTQYF. The CDR3 DNA is TGCGCCAGCAGCTTGGCCGAGCCCAGGGCCACAGATACGCAGTATTTT. V usage is TRBV5-1 and J usage is TRBJ2-3, with a weak D call TRBD1 (5 bases). Germline lookup yields CDR1 SGHRS and CDR2 YFSETQ. The V end lost 0 bases, the J end lost 2 bases, and 13 bases lay between the germline ends. This CDR3 has 16 amino acids.

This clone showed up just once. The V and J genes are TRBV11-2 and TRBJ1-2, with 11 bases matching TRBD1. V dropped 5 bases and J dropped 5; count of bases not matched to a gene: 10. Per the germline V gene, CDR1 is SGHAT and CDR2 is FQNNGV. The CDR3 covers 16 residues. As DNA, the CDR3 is TGTGCCAGCAGCCCCCGGACAGGGGGCTCACCGTATGGCTACACCTTC. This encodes CASSPRTGGSPYGYTF.

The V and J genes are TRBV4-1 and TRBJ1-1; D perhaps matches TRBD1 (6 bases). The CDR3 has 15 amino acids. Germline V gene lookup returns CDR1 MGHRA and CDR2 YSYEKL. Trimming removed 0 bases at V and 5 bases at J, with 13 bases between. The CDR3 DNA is TGCGCCAGCAGCCAAGATACAGGGATGGGAACTGAAGCTTTCTTT. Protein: CASSQDTGMGTEAFF.

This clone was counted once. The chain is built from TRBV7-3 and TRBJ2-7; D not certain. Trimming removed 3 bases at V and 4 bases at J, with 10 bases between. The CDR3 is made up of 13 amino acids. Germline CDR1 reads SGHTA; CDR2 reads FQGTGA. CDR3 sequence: CASSLSGSYEQYF. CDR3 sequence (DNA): TGTGCCAGCAGCTTGTCCGGGTCTTACGAGCAGTACTTC.

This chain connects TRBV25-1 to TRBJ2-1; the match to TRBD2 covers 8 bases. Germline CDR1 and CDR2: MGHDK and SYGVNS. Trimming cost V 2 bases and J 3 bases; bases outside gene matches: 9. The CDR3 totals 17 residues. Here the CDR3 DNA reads TGTGCCAGCAGTGAACACACTAGCGGAGGAAACTACAATGAGCAGTTCTTC. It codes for CASSEHTSGGNYNEQFF.

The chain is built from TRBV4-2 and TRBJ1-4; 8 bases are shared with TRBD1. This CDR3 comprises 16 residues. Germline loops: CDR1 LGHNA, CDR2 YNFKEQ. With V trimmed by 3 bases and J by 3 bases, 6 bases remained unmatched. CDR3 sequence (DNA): TGTGCCAGCAGCCAGGGCTGGACAGGGTCTAATGAAAAACTGTTTTTT. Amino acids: CASSQGWTGSNEKLFF.

The CDR3 spells CASRGGRAYEQYF. The CDR3 DNA follows: TGTGCCAGCAGAGGTGGCAGGGCTTACGAGCAGTACTTC. The genes are TRBV12-3 or TRBV12-4 and TRBJ2-7; D may be TRBD1 (5 bases). The CDR3 covers 13 residues. Deletions cut 6 bases from V and 4 bases from J, with 13 bases between.

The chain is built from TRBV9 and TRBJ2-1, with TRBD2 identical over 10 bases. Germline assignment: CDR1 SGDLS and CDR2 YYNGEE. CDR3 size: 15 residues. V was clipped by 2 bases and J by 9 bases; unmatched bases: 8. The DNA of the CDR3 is TGTGCCAGCAGCGTTAGAGCGGGGGGGAGGGTTGAGCAGTTCTTC. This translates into CASSVRAGGRVEQFF.